This T cell receptor beta chain was observed in a study of T-cell memory formation after mild COVID-19. This clonotype has more than one count but fewer than ten. Its antigen remains unidentified. At one boundary the junction diverges from the germline segment, which might be a read error. The study, taken as a whole, reports: In second-wave clones peaking day 37, SARS-CoV-2 specificity remained unconfirmed.

TCRdb analysed the 5' RACE reads with MiXCR anew, one entry per CDR3 protein. This sample has about 430,000 distinct CDR3 sequences, with approximately 24% found just once. CDR1 and CDR2 (germline): SSHAT, FNYEAQ (reference sequence). This CDR3 contains 14 residues. The sequenced sample was PBMCs or a T cell subset sorted from them (not recorded which). This sequence was found in an adult woman who had mild COVID-19 (a few samples of this study predate the infection). Cell type and time point are not known. The J gene is TRBJ2-7, the V gene TRBV7-7; TRBD1 aligns across 7 bases. The CDR3 loop reads CASSLGDRVGEQYF. Here the CDR3 DNA reads TGTGCTAGCAGCTTGGGCGACAGGGTCGGCGAGCAGTACTTC.